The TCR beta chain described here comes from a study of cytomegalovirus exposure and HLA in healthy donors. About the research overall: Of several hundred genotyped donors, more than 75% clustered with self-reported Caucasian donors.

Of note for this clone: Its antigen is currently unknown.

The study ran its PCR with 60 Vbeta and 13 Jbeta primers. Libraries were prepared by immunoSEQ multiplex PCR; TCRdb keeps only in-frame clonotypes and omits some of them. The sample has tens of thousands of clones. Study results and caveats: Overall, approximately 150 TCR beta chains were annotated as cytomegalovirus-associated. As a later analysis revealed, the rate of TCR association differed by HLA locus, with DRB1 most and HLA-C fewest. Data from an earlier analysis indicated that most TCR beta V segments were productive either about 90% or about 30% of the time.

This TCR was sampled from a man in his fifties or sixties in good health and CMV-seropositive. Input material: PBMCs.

The CDR3 protein is CSVGSLYRGGADTQYF. CDR3 sequence (DNA): TGCAGCGTGGGCTCTCTTTACAGGGGGGGGGCAGATACGCAGTATTTT. This chain links TRBV29-1 with TRBJ2-3; a possible D gene is TRBD1 (8 bases). The CDR3 has 16 residues. V lost 6 bases, J lost 4 bases, and 23 bases lay in between. From germline, CDR1 is SQVTM and CDR2 ANQGSEA.